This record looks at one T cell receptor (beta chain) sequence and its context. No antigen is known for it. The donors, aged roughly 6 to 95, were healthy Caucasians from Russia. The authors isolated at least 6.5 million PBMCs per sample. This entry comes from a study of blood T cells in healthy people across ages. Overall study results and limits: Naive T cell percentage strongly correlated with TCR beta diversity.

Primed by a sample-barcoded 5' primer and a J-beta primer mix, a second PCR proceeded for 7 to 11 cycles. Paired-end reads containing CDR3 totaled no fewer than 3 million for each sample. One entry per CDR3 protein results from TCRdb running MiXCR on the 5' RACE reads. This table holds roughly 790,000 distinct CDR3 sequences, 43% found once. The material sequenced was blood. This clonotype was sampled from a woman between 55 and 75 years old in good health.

DNA of the CDR3: TGTGCCAGCCCCTCCCATGGGAGAGGGGGGGACACAGATACGCAGTATTTT. This translates into CASPSHGRGGDTDTQYF. V is TRBV7-2 and J is TRBJ2-3, with D perhaps matching TRBD2 (7 bases). This CDR3 is 17 amino acids long. Germline CDR1 reads SGHTA; CDR2 reads FQGNSA. V was trimmed by 8 bases and J by 2 bases, leaving 23 bases between them.